Following are 16 T cell receptor beta chains from one sample sequenced in a study of blood T cell repertoires in COVID-19. Profiling relied on immunoSEQ multiplex PCR, and the TCRdb table lists in-frame clones only, not all of them. The sample has fewer than 250,000 clones; roughly 86% are singletons. What was sequenced was peripheral blood. The source is an elderly woman with COVID-19, enrolled during active disease.

The chain combines TRBV10-3 with TRBJ2-3, with 8 bases matching TRBD2. CDR3 size: 14 residues. Germline CDR1 is ENHRY and CDR2 is SYGVKD. J lost 1 base, V lost 10 bases, and 7 bases had no gene match. The CDR3 region is CATTIGGGTDTQYF. The CDR3 coding sequence is TGTGCCACCACGATCGGGGGGGGCACAGATACGCAGTATTTT.

This chain uses TRBV12-3 or TRBV12-4 with TRBJ1-6; TRBD1 might be the D (5 bases). The length of the CDR3 is 13 residues. The V end lost 6 bases, the J end lost 5 bases, and 8 bases lay between the germline ends. The CDR3 reads CASSRVDNSPLHF. As DNA, the CDR3 is TGTGCCAGCAGCAGGGTCGATAATTCACCCCTCCACTTT.

The rearrangement joins TRBV12-3 or TRBV12-4 to TRBJ1-4; a weak D match, TRBD1 (6 bases). Trimming stripped 6 bases from V and 7 bases from J, with 12 bases between. The CDR3 consists of 13 residues. The CDR3 here is CASRRGMVEKLFF. The CDR3 DNA reads as TGTGCCAGCAGGAGGGGGATGGTTGAAAAACTGTTTTTT.

V is TRBV3-1 (or the pseudogene TRBV3-2) and J is TRBJ1-6; D may be TRBD1 (6 bases). Trimming took 2 bases from V and 0 from J, leaving 8 bases between them. Germline assignment: CDR1 LGHDT and CDR2 YNNKEL (reference sequence). This CDR3 spans 16 amino acids. CDR3 coding DNA: TGTGCCAGCAGCCAACAGGGGAGCTCCTATAATTCACCCCTCCACTTT. This translates into CASSQQGSSYNSPLHF.

The chain recombines TRBV5-1 with TRBJ1-2, with D perhaps TRBD1 (5 bases). From germline, CDR1 is SGHRS and CDR2 YFSETQ. The CDR3 spans 13 residues. Trimming pared 4 bases from V and 0 bases from J, leaving 7 bases between. The CDR3 nucleotides are TGCGCCAGCAGCAGGGGTACTAACTATGGCTACACCTTC. The encoded protein is CASSRGTNYGYTF.

This clone was detected only a few times. The chain combines TRBV4-1 with TRBJ1-1; TRBD1 aligns across 9 bases. With 2 bases clipped from V and 1 base from J, the junction kept 2 bases outside the gene matches. The CDR3 length is 15 residues. Germline V gives CDR1 MGHRA, CDR2 YSYEKL. CDR3 coding DNA: TGCGCCAGCAGCCAAAGGACAGGGGAGAACACTGAAGCTTTCTTT. Translation: CASSQRTGENTEAFF.

V usage is TRBV5-1 and J usage is TRBJ2-1; TRBD2 agrees at 9 bases. V lost 2 bases, J lost 3 bases, and 3 bases stayed unmatched. The germline V gene encodes CDR1 SGHRS and CDR2 YFSETQ. The CDR3 sequence is 15 residues long. DNA for the CDR3: TGCGCCAGCAGCTTTAGCGGGGGAGACTACAATGAGCAGTTCTTC. This translates into CASSFSGGDYNEQFF.

V gene TRBV15 combines with J gene TRBJ2-5; D unclear. In germline, CDR1 is LNHNV, CDR2 YYDKDF (reference sequence). Trimming took off 1 base at V and 13 bases at J, with 13 bases between the two ends. The CDR3 consists of 12 residues. The CDR3 loop is CATSRATGVMYF. DNA of the CDR3: TGTGCCACCAGCAGAGCCACTGGAGTTATGTACTTC.

This clone was seen a single time. V usage is TRBV25-1 and J usage is TRBJ2-5; TRBD2 agrees at 8 bases. The CDR3 has 12 amino acids. J gave up 7 bases and V 7 bases, and 5 bases lay outside the gene matches. Looked up from germline, CDR1 is MGHDK and CDR2 is SYGVNS. The CDR3 reads CASNRLAGTQYF. For the CDR3, the DNA is TGTGCCAGCAATCGGCTAGCGGGGACCCAGTACTTC.

This clone appeared a single time. The rearrangement joins TRBV10-3 to TRBJ2-3, with D hard to call. Per germline, CDR1 ENHRY and CDR2 SYGVKD. The CDR3 has 16 residues. The V end lost 0 bases, the J end lost 0 bases, and 10 bases lay between the germline ends. The CDR3, as DNA: TGTGCCATCAGTGAGTCGGCAGGCCTGAGCACAGATACGCAGTATTTT. Protein product: CAISESAGLSTDTQYF.

The chain employs TRBV4-3 and TRBJ1-5, with 7 bases matching TRBD1. Looked up from germline, CDR1 is LGHNA and CDR2 is YSLEER. There are 16 residues in the CDR3. The V gene end was trimmed by 8 bases and the J gene end by 0 bases; junction bases not matched to a gene: 10. The CDR3 coding sequence is TGCGCCAGCCTTACGGGACAGACGATTAGCAATCAGCCCCAGCATTTT. Its translation is CASLTGQTISNQPQHF.

This clone was detected only once. The rearrangement joins TRBV2 to TRBJ2-5; D gene unclear. Germline CDR1 and CDR2: SNHLY and FYNNEI. Trimming stripped 3 bases from V and 2 bases from J, with 10 bases between. The CDR3 is made up of 14 amino acids. DNA of the CDR3: TGTGCCAGCAGTGACCCGAGAGCTCAAGAGACCCAGTACTTC. This gives the protein CASSDPRAQETQYF.

The chain has TRBV5-6 and TRBJ1-3; unclear D gene. The CDR3 contains 15 residues. The V and J ends lost 4 bases and 2 bases respectively, with 13 bases between them. The germline gives CDR1 SGHDT, CDR2 YYEEEE. The CDR3 nucleotides read TGTGCCAGCAGCCTCCCGGGAGCGGCTGGAAACACCATATATTTT. As protein: CASSLPGAAGNTIYF.

The chain employs TRBV7-9 and TRBJ1-1; possible D gene TRBD1, 6 bases. This CDR3 spans 17 amino acids. V lost 5 bases, J lost 2 bases, and 21 bases lay in between. Germline values: CDR1 SEHNR, CDR2 FQNEAQ (reference sequence). CDR3 in amino acids: CASSPPGRGDANTEAFF. CDR3 DNA sequence: TGTGCCAGCAGCCCTCCCGGGAGGGGGGACGCCAACACTGAAGCTTTCTTT. The complete variable domain, with remaining parts taken from reference TRBV7-9 and TRBJ1-1, reads DTGVSQNPRHKITKRGQNVTFRCDPISEHNRLYWYRQTLGQGPEFLTYFQNEAQLEKSRLLSDRFSAERPKGSFSTLEIQRTEQGDSAMYLCASSPPGRGDANTEAFFGQGTRLTVV.

The J gene is TRBJ1-1, the V gene TRBV5-1, with D perhaps matching TRBD1 (6 bases). This CDR3 spans 14 amino acids. Germline values: CDR1 SGHRS, CDR2 YFSETQ. V lost 0 bases and J lost 5, with 11 bases in between. CDR3 in amino acids: CASSLGQGLTEAFF. The CDR3 nucleotides read TGCGCCAGCAGCTTGGGGCAGGGGTTGACTGAAGCTTTCTTT.

The chain combines TRBV6-5 with TRBJ1-1; 7 positions match TRBD1. The CDR3 extends over 15 amino acids. CDR1 and CDR2 from the germline V gene are MNHEY and SVGAGI. The V gene end was trimmed by 6 bases and the J gene end by 3 bases; junction bases not matched to a gene: 10. Here the CDR3 reads CASRAGQRGDTEAFF. The CDR3 DNA is TGTGCCAGCAGGGCGGGACAGAGGGGGGACACTGAAGCTTTCTTT.